This T cell receptor beta chain is drawn from a study of identical twins. On this clonotype: Its antigen is unidentified.

The study's findings and limits: Alpha sequences that were out-of-frame and twin-shared showed an excess of low generation probability. Sharing of beta out-of-frame sequences by twins showed a weaker excess.

Per the germline V gene, CDR1 is DFQATT and CDR2 is SNEGSKA (reference sequence). The V and J ends lost 5 bases and 6 bases respectively, with 20 bases between them. The CDR3 totals 15 residues. TCRdb reprocessed the 5' RACE reads via MiXCR and lists one record per CDR3 protein. Of about 660,000 distinct CDR3 sequences listed, 8.5% to 9.5% are singletons. The same data also went into a second study, on yellow fever vaccine responses in identical twins. In that study: Reportedly, the response of twins' T cells to the vaccine seemed partly convergent, partly personalized.

The sequence came from a woman aged 18-35 years in good health. The V call is TRBV20-1, the J call TRBJ2-1, with D uncertain. The sample was PBMCs. The CDR3 loop reads CSARRLPRLTNEQFF. The DNA of the CDR3 is TGCAGTGCTCGCCGCCTCCCTAGACTCACCAATGAGCAGTTCTTC.